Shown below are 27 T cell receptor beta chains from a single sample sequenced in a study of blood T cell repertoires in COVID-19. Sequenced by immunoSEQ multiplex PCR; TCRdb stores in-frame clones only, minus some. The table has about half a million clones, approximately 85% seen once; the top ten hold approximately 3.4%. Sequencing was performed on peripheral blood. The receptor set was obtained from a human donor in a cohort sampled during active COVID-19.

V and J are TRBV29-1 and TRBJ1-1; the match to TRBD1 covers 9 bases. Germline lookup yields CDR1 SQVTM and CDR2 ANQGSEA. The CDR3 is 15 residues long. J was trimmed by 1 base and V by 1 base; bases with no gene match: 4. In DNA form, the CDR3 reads TGCAGCGTTGAAGGGACAGGGGTCGGGAACACTGAAGCTTTCTTT. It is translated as CSVEGTGVGNTEAFF. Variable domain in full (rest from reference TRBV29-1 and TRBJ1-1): SAVISQKPSRDICQRGTSLTIQCQVDSQVTMMFWYRQQPGQSLTLIATANQGSEATYESGFVIDKFPISRPNLTFSTLTVSNMSPEDSSIYLCSVEGTGVGNTEAFFGQGTRLTVV.

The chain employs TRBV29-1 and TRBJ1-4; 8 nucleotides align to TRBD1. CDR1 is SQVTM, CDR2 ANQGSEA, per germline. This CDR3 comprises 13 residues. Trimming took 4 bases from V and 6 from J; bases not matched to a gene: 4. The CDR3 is CSVAQGVDEKLFF. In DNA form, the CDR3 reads TGCAGCGTTGCACAGGGGGTAGATGAAAAACTGTTTTTT.

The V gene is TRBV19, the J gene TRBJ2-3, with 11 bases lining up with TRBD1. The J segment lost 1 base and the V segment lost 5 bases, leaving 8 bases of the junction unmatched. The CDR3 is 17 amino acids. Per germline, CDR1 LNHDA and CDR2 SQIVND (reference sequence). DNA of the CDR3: TGTGCCAGTAGTCCAGGACAGGGGGCTTTGGGCACAGATACGCAGTATTTT. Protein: CASSPGQGALGTDTQYF.

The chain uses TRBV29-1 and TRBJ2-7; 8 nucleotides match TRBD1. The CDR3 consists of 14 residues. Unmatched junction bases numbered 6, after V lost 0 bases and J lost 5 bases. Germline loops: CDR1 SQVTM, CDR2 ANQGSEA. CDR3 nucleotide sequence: TGCAGCGTTGAAGATCGGACAGGGACCGACGAGCAGTACTTC. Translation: CSVEDRTGTDEQYF.

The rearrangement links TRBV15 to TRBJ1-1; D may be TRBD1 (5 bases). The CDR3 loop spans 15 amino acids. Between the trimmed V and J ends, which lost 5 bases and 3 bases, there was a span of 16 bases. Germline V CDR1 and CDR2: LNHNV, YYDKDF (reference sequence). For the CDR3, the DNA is TGTGCCACCAGCCGACCTTCGGGGGGGGACACTGAAGCTTTCTTT. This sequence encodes CATSRPSGGDTEAFF.

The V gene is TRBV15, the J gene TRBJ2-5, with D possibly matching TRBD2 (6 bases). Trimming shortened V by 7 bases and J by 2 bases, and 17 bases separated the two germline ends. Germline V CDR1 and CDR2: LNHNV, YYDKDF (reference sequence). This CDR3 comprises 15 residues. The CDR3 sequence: CATNVGGAVQETQYF. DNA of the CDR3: TGTGCCACCAACGTAGGCGGGGCCGTACAAGAGACCCAGTACTTC.

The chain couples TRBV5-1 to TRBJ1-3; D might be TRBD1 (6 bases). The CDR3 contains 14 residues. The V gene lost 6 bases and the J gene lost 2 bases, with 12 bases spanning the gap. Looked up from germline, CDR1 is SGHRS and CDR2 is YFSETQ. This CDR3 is CASTTGGAGNTIYF. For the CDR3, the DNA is TGCGCCAGCACGACGGGGGGCGCTGGAAACACCATATATTTT.

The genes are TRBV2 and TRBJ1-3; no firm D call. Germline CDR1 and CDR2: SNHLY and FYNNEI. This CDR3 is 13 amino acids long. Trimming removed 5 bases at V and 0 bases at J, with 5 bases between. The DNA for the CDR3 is TGTGCCAGCAGTCCACACTCTGGAAACACCATATATTTT. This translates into CASSPHSGNTIYF.

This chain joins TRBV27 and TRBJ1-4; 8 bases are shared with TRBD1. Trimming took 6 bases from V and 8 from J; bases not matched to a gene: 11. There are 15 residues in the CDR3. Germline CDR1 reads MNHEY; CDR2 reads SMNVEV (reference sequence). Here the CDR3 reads CASSLGTGGREKLFF. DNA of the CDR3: TGTGCCAGCAGCCTAGGCACAGGGGGAAGGGAAAAACTGTTTTTT. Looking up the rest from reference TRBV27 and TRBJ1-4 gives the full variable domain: EAQVTQNPRYLITVTGKKLTVTCSQNMNHEYMSWYRQDPGLGLRQIYYSMNVEVTDKGDVPEGYKVSRKEKRNFPLILESPSPNQTSLYFCASSLGTGGREKLFFGSGTQLSVL.

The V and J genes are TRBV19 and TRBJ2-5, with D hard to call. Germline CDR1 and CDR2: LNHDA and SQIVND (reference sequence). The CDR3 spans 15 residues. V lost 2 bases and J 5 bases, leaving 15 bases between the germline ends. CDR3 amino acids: CASSITSPGRETQYF. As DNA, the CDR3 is TGTGCCAGTAGTATAACGTCACCAGGTCGGGAGACCCAGTACTTC.

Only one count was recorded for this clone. The chain's CDR3 is CASSPRGQTSLGANVLTF. Here the CDR3 DNA reads TGTGCCAGCAGTCCCAGGGGACAGACCTCGCTTGGGGCCAACGTCCTGACTTTC. The chain has TRBV6-6 and TRBJ2-6; 7 bases align to TRBD1. This CDR3 has 18 residues. The V gene end was trimmed by 5 bases and the J gene end by 3 bases; junction bases not matched to a gene: 13. Germline V CDR1 and CDR2: MNHNY, SVGAGI (reference sequence).

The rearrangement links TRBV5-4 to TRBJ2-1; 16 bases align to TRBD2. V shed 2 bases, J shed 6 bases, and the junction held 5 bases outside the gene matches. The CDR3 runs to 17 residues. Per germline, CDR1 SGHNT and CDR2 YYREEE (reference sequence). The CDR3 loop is CASSLGTSGRGGNEQFF. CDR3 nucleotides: TGTGCCAGCAGCTTAGGGACTAGCGGGAGGGGGGGCAATGAGCAGTTCTTC.

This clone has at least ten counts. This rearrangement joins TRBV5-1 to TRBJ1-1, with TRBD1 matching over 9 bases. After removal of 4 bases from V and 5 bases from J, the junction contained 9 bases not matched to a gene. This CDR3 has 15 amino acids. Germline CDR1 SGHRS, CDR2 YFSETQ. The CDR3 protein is CASSPRTGDVTEAFF. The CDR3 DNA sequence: TGCGCCAGCAGCCCCCGGACAGGGGATGTAACTGAAGCTTTCTTT.

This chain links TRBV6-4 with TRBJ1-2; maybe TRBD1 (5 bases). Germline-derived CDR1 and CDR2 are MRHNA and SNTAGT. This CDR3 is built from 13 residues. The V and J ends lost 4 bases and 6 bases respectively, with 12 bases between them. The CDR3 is CASSVCRVHGYTF. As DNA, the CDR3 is TGTGCCAGCAGTGTTTGCAGGGTTCATGGCTACACCTTC.

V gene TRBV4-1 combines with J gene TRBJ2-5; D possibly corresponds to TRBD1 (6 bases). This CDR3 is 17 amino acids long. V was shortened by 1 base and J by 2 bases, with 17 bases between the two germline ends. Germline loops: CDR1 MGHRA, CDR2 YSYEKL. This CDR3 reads CASSQVRLQGGQETQYF. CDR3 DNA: TGCGCCAGCAGCCAAGTTCGGCTACAGGGTGGGCAAGAGACCCAGTACTTC.

The CDR3 DNA reads TGTGCCATCAGTGGCCGAGACAGGGTGGACTATGGCTACACCTTC. Protein sequence: CAISGRDRVDYGYTF. V and J are TRBV10-3 and TRBJ1-2, with 7 nucleotides matching TRBD1. V lost 4 bases and J lost 3; bases outside the gene matches: 8. The CDR3 spans 15 residues. Germline V CDR1 and CDR2: ENHRY, SYGVKD.

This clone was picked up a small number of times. CDR3 sequence: CASSPNSGAGTGELFF. Written as DNA, the CDR3 is TGTGCCAGCAGCCCCAATAGCGGGGCCGGGACCGGGGAGCTGTTTTTT. V usage is TRBV7-9 and J usage is TRBJ2-2, with 8 bases that match TRBD2. V lost 5 bases and J lost 5; bases outside the gene matches: 10. The V gene's germline CDR1 is SEHNR and CDR2 FQNEAQ (reference sequence). The CDR3 sequence is 16 residues long.

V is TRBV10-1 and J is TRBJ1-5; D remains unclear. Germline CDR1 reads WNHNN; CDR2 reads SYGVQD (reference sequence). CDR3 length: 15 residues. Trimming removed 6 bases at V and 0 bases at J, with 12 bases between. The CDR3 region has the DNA TGCGCCAGCAGGCATAACAGCTATAGCAATCAGCCCCAGCATTTT. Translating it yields CASRHNSYSNQPQHF.

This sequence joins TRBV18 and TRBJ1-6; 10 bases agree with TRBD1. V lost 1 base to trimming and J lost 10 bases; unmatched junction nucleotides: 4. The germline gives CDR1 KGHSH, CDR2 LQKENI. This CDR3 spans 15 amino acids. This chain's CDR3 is CASSPRRDRGSPLHF. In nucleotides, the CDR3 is TGTGCCAGCTCACCACGCCGGGACAGGGGATCACCCCTCCACTTT.

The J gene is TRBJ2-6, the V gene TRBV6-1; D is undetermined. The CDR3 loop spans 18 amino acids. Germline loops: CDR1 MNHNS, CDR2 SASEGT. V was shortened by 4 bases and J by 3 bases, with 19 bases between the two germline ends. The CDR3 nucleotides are TGTGCCAGCAGTGCGACGGCGGATCTTTGGAATGGGGCCAACGTCCTGACTTTC. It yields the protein CASSATADLWNGANVLTF.

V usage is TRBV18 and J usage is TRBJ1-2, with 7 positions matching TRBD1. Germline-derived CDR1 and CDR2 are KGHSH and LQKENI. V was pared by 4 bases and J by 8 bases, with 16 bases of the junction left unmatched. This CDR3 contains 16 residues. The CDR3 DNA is TGTGCCAGCTCACAGGACGGCACAGGGGCCTGGGAGGGCTACACCTTC. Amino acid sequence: CASSQDGTGAWEGYTF.

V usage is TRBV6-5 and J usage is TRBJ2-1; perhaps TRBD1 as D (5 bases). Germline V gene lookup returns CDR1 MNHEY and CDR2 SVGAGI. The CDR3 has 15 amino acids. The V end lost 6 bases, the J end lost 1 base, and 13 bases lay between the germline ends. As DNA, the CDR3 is TGTGCCAGCAGACCCGACAGAGAGTCCTACAATGAGCAGTTCTTC. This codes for CASRPDRESYNEQFF.

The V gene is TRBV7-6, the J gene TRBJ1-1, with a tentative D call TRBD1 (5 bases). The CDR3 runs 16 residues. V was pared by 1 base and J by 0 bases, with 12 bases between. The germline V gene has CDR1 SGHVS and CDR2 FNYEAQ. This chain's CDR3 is CASSLVQGEMNTEAFF. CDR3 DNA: TGTGCCAGCAGCTTAGTGCAGGGTGAGATGAACACTGAAGCTTTCTTT.

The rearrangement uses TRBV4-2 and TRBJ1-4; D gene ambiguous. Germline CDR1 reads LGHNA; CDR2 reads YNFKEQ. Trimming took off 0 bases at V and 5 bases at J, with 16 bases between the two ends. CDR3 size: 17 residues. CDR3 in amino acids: CASSQDSAARQNEKLFF. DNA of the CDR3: TGTGCCAGCAGCCAAGATTCGGCCGCCAGACAAAATGAAAAACTGTTTTTT.

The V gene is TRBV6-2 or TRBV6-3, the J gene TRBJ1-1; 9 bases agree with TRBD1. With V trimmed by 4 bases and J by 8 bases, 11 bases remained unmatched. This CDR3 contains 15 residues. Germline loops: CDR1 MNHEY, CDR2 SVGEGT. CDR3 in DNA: TGTGCCAGCAGTTCCGCGACGGACAGGGGACTAGAAGCTTTCTTT. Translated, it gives CASSSATDRGLEAFF.

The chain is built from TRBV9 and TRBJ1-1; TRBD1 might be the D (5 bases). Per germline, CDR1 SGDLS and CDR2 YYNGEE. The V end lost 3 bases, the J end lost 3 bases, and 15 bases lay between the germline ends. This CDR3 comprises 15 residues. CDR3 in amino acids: CASSGREGLDTEAFF. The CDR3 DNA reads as TGTGCCAGCAGCGGGAGGGAGGGGTTAGACACTGAAGCTTTCTTT.

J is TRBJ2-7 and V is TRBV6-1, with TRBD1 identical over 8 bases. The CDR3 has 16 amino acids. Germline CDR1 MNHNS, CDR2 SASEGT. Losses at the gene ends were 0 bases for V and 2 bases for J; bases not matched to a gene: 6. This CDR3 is CASSEAGQGAPYEQYF. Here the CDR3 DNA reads TGTGCCAGCAGTGAAGCGGGGCAGGGGGCTCCCTACGAGCAGTACTTC.